The 23 T cell receptor beta chains reported below all come from one sample, sequenced in a study of cytomegalovirus exposure and HLA in healthy donors. The PCR employed 60 Vbeta primers together with 13 Jbeta primers. TCRdb keeps only in-frame clones here, not all; method: immunoSEQ multiplex PCR. The sample records tens of thousands of clones, roughly 61% being singletons. Sequences were obtained from PBMCs. These TCRs come from a woman in her thirties or forties in good health and CMV-seropositive.

V and J are TRBV2 and TRBJ2-5, with D possibly TRBD1 on 6 matching bases. Germline values: CDR1 SNHLY, CDR2 FYNNEI. The CDR3 spans 13 residues. Deletions cut 3 bases from V and 1 base from J, with 6 bases between. The CDR3 coding sequence is TGTGCCAGCAGTGAGACAGGCCAAGAGACCCAGTACTTC. This translates into CASSETGQETQYF.

This sequence joins TRBV4-3 and TRBJ2-2; no clear D. Germline values: CDR1 LGHNA, CDR2 YSLEER. The CDR3 sequence is 15 residues long. Trimming pared 1 base from V and 0 bases from J, leaving 6 bases between. The CDR3 region is CASSQVDTNTGELFF. CDR3 DNA: TGCGCCAGCAGCCAAGTAGATACGAACACCGGGGAGCTGTTTTTT.

A few counts support this clone. This rearrangement joins TRBV2 to TRBJ2-1; TRBD2 matches 7 bases. Trimming took 7 bases from V and 0 from J; bases not matched to a gene: 3. The CDR3 contains 14 residues. Germline CDR1 and CDR2: SNHLY and FYNNEI. The CDR3 region is CASNAGDSYNEQFF. The CDR3 DNA reads as TGTGCCAGCAATGCGGGAGACTCCTACAATGAGCAGTTCTTC. Supplemented by reference TRBV2 and TRBJ2-1, the full variable domain reads EPEVTQTPSHQVTQMGQEVILRCVPISNHLYFYWYRQILGQKVEFLVSFYNNEISEKSEIFDDQFSVERPDGSNFTLKIRSTKLEDSAMYFCASNAGDSYNEQFFGPGTRLTVL.

The rearrangement uses TRBV6-5 and TRBJ1-1; TRBD1 might be the D (6 bases). The CDR3 extends over 13 amino acids. V lost 6 bases and J 4 bases, leaving 12 bases between the germline ends. Germline loops: CDR1 MNHEY, CDR2 SVGAGI. CDR3 nucleotides: TGTGCCAGCAGCGCAGGGGACGGCACTGAAGCTTTCTTT. Translated: CASSAGDGTEAFF.

The chain carries TRBV6-5 and TRBJ1-1; D may be TRBD1 (6 bases). Per germline, CDR1 MNHEY and CDR2 SVGAGI. V gave up 1 base and J gave up 0 bases, with 9 bases separating them. The CDR3 extends over 15 amino acids. The CDR3 is CASSYYRGLNTEAFF. CDR3 DNA sequence: TGTGCCAGCAGTTACTATAGGGGGTTGAACACTGAAGCTTTCTTT.

This clone was recorded a few times. The chain recombines TRBV9 with TRBJ1-6; 7 bases are a match to TRBD1. This CDR3 contains 14 residues. Germline CDR1 and CDR2: SGDLS and YYNGEE. The trim removed 6 bases at V and 8 bases at J, leaving 8 bases unmatched. The CDR3 protein is CASNRGQRDSPLHF. In DNA form, the CDR3 reads TGTGCCAGCAATAGGGGACAGCGAGATTCACCCCTCCACTTT.

The chain is built from TRBV27 and TRBJ1-5, with no clear D. CDR1 MNHEY and CDR2 SMNVEV come from the germline V gene (reference sequence). Trimming took off 0 bases at V and 7 bases at J, with 16 bases between the two ends. The CDR3 length is 16 residues. The CDR3 region has the DNA TGTGCCAGCAGTTTATCGCGACCGGGAGTCGGGCAGCCCCAGCATTTT. Its translation: CASSLSRPGVGQPQHF.

The chain employs TRBV30 and TRBJ2-3; 10 positions match TRBD2. The CDR3 is made up of 16 amino acids. Germline CDR1 reads GTSNPN; CDR2 reads SVGIG (reference sequence). The ends lost 3 bases at V and 0 bases at J; junction bases unmatched: 6. The CDR3 here is CAWSVKLAGSTDTQYF. Written as DNA, the CDR3 is TGTGCCTGGAGCGTGAAACTAGCGGGGAGCACAGATACGCAGTATTTT.

This rearrangement joins TRBV9 to TRBJ2-5; no clear D gene. V dropped 6 bases and J dropped 2 bases, with 11 bases sitting between them. This CDR3 is built from 13 residues. The germline V gene has CDR1 SGDLS and CDR2 YYNGEE. The CDR3 here is CASNFGSQETQYF. In DNA form, the CDR3 reads TGTGCCAGCAATTTCGGTTCTCAAGAGACCCAGTACTTC.

There are a few counts of this clone. The chain combines TRBV13 with TRBJ2-1; D gene ambiguous. Per germline, CDR1 PRHDT and CDR2 FYEKMQ (reference sequence). V was clipped by 5 bases and J by 5 bases, with 13 bases between them. The CDR3 consists of 14 residues. CDR3 nucleotides: TGTGCCAGCAGCCAAGGATTGGGCAACAATGAGCAGTTCTTC. It yields the protein CASSQGLGNNEQFF.

This rearrangement joins TRBV6-5 to TRBJ2-7; 8 nucleotides agree with TRBD1. The germline CDR1 and CDR2 sequences are MNHEY and SVGAGI. The CDR3 is 16 amino acids. V lost 4 bases and J lost 3; bases outside the gene matches: 11. CDR3 sequence: CASSFSDRGGGYEQYF. In DNA, the CDR3 is TGTGCCAGCAGTTTTTCCGACAGGGGAGGTGGCTACGAGCAGTACTTC.

The V gene is TRBV6-5, the J gene TRBJ2-2, with 9 bases that match TRBD2. The CDR3 sequence is 14 residues long. Losses at the gene ends were 2 bases for V and 7 bases for J; bases not matched to a gene: 2. Germline CDR1 and CDR2: MNHEY and SVGAGI. Here the CDR3 reads CASSYASGVGELFF. The CDR3 bases are TGTGCCAGCAGTTACGCTAGCGGGGTCGGGGAGCTGTTTTTT.

The chain combines TRBV9 with TRBJ2-1, with TRBD2 as a possible D gene (5 bases). The CDR3 has 16 amino acids. Trimming shortened V by 0 bases and J by 2 bases, and 12 bases separated the two germline ends. Germline V gene lookup returns CDR1 SGDLS and CDR2 YYNGEE. This chain's CDR3 is CASSVAEEPPYNEQFF. The CDR3 region has the DNA TGTGCCAGCAGCGTAGCGGAGGAGCCCCCCTACAATGAGCAGTTCTTC. The full variable domain, with the rest looked up from reference TRBV9 and TRBJ2-1, is DSGVTQTPKHLITATGQRVTLRCSPRSGDLSVYWYQQSLDQGLQFLIQYYNGEERAKGNILERFSAQQFPDLHSELNLSSLELGDSALYFCASSVAEEPPYNEQFFGPGTRLTVL.

The chain uses TRBV7-2 and TRBJ2-5, with TRBD1 matching 7 bases. Matching the DNA end better, TRBJ2-7 makes the J call doubtful. Germline CDR1 SGHTA, CDR2 FQGNSA. The CDR3 sequence is 16 residues long. Here the CDR3 DNA reads TGTGCCAGCAGTTTAAAATTCGGGACAGAGCGCTACGAGCAGTACTTC. Protein sequence: CASSLKFGTERYEQYF.

This clone was picked up a small number of times. V gene TRBV13 combines with J gene TRBJ2-1, with 9 bases lining up with TRBD2. With V trimmed by 6 bases and J by 4 bases, 4 bases remained unmatched. CDR1 PRHDT and CDR2 FYEKMQ come from the germline V gene (reference sequence). The CDR3 consists of 14 residues. In nucleotides, the CDR3 is TGTGCCAGCAGGAGCGGGAGGTGGTACAATGAGCAGTTCTTC. This translates into CASRSGRWYNEQFF.

The genes are TRBV7-2 and TRBJ1-2; 9 bases map to TRBD1. The CDR3 is 14 residues long. After removal of 7 bases from V and 2 bases from J, the junction contained 5 bases not matched to a gene. Per the germline V gene, CDR1 is SGHTA and CDR2 is FQGNSA. The CDR3 DNA reads as TGTGCCAGCACCACAGGGGGCGCGAACTATGGCTACACCTTC. Translation: CASTTGGANYGYTF.

The chain uses TRBV30 and TRBJ1-3; D ambiguous. In germline, CDR1 is GTSNPN, CDR2 SVGIG (reference sequence). Deletions cut 5 bases from V and 0 bases from J, with 8 bases between. The CDR3 totals 13 residues. CDR3 sequence (DNA): TGTGCCTGGGGTTGGAGCTCTGGAAACACCATATATTTT. As protein: CAWGWSSGNTIYF.

CDR3 region: CSVDGLAGSSYEQYF. CDR3 coding DNA: TGCAGCGTGGATGGACTAGCGGGAAGCTCCTACGAGCAGTACTTC. J is TRBJ2-7 and V is TRBV29-1, with 12 bases lining up with TRBD2. CDR3 length: 15 amino acids. Germline V gene sequence: CDR1 SQVTM, CDR2 ANQGSEA. Germline trimming cut 6 bases from V and 0 bases from J; bases unmatched to any gene: 6.

This clone was detected only a few times. This sequence joins TRBV6-1 and TRBJ2-7, with D perhaps TRBD1 (6 bases). The CDR3 runs to 14 residues. Trimming removed 6 bases at V and 0 bases at J, with 12 bases between. Germline V gene data show CDR1 as MNHNS and CDR2 as SASEGT. The CDR3 loop is CASSLGDTSYEQYF. CDR3 sequence (DNA): TGTGCCAGCAGCCTAGGGGACACCTCCTACGAGCAGTACTTC.

The chain employs TRBV7-8 and TRBJ1-5; D might be TRBD1 (5 bases). Looked up from germline, CDR1 is SGHVS and CDR2 is FQNEAQ. V dropped 5 bases and J dropped 11 bases, with 22 bases sitting between them. This CDR3 spans 15 amino acids. The CDR3 region has the DNA TGTGCCAGCAGCCCGACGGGGGAAACTAGAGGGACCCAGCATTTT. This sequence encodes CASSPTGETRGTQHF.

In this sample, this clone turned up once. The chain links TRBV7-2 to TRBJ1-2; D might be TRBD1 (5 bases). Per the germline V gene, CDR1 is SGHTA and CDR2 is FQGNSA. With 5 bases removed from V and 4 bases from J, the gap between germline ends came to 14 bases. CDR3 length equals 14 residues. The CDR3 spells CASSIVQGTYGYTF. CDR3 coding DNA: TGTGCCAGCAGCATTGTCCAGGGAACCTATGGCTACACCTTC.

This clone was counted only a few times. The rearrangement links TRBV7-6 to TRBJ2-5; the D gene is possibly TRBD1 (6 bases). V lost 8 bases and J 4 bases, leaving 14 bases between the germline ends. CDR3 length: 13 residues. Per the germline V gene, CDR1 is SGHVS and CDR2 is FNYEAQ. CDR3 sequence: CASLRGPGETQYF. CDR3 DNA: TGTGCCAGCCTCAGGGGACCTGGAGAGACCCAGTACTTC.

This chain uses TRBV15 with TRBJ1-2; a weak D match, TRBD1 (6 bases). The CDR3 has 18 residues. In germline, CDR1 is LNHNV, CDR2 YYDKDF (reference sequence). V shed 1 base and J shed 6 bases, with 24 bases lying between them. The CDR3 nucleotides are TGTGCCACCAGCAGAGGTTACAGGGCGAAGGAGGACAACCATGGCTACACCTTC. Amino acids: CATSRGYRAKEDNHGYTF.